This TCR beta chain was sequenced in a study of T cell responses to AZD1222 COVID-19 vaccine. The V gene's germline CDR1 is KGHSH and CDR2 LQKENI. Germline trimming cut 3 bases from V and 4 bases from J; bases unmatched to any gene: 8. The CDR3 totals 15 residues. The assay was immunoSEQ multiplex PCR, and TCRdb's table has in-frame clones only and misses some. The sample lists 200,000 to 250,000 clones; more than 85% were seen once. Here the sequenced sample was peripheral blood, taken on day 0 of MenACWY control vaccination. The clonotype was recovered from an adult in good health. The chain carries TRBV18 and TRBJ1-2; 7 nucleotides match TRBD1. CDR3 amino acids: CASSPQRDRLYGYTF. DNA of the CDR3: TGTGCCAGCTCACCGCAAAGGGACAGACTCTATGGCTACACCTTC.